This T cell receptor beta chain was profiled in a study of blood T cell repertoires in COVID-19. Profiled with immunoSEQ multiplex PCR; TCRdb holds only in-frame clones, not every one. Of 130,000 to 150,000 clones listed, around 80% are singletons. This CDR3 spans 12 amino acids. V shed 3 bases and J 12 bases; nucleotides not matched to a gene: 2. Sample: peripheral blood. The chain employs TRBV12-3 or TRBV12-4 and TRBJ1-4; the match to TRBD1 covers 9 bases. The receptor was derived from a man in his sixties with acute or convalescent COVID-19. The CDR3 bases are TGTGCCAGCAGTTTTGGGACAGGGCAACTGTTTTTT. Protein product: CASSFGTGQLFF.